Sequencing of this TCR beta chain was carried out in a study of blood T cell repertoires in COVID-19. About the study: Samples taken during acute and convalescent COVID-19 were collected in the United States, Italy and Spain. In each case, the material was cDNA or gDNA derived from T cells, B-cell-depleted T cells, or PBMCs.

This CDR3 is 15 amino acids long. V lost 7 bases, J lost 1 base, and 7 bases stayed unmatched. CDR1 is MNHEY and CDR2 is SMNVEV in the germline V gene (reference sequence). Original handling: Reference gene primer amplification gave nucleated cell count estimates. Using immunoSEQ multiplex PCR, the repertoire was profiled, and TCRdb retains in-frame clones only, with some absent. The DNA was the basis for D and trimming; V, J and clone size are from that table. The table records 65,000 to 75,000 clones, roughly nine tenths of them present only once. The V and J genes are TRBV27 and TRBJ2-1; TRBD1 matches at 7 bases. This clonotype originated in a man aged 50 to 60 with active COVID-19. The material sequenced was peripheral blood. The CDR3 coding sequence is TGTGCCAGCACCGTACAGGGGAGTTCCTACAATGAGCAGTTCTTC. As protein: CASTVQGSSYNEQFF.